This TCR beta chain emerged from a study of CD4 T cells in relation to SARS-CoV-2 and coronaviruses. On the study more broadly: After 10 days of antigen culture, PBMC TCR beta CDR3s were sequenced. The negative reference was HIV-1 Nef peptide pool or peptide-free culture.

Unexposed donor CD4+ T cells date from 2011-2018, before the COVID-19 pandemic. After 10 to 11 days of culture, CD4+ T cells were isolated. Approximately 1.9 million PBMCs per well were cultured with around 9.9 IU/ml IL-2. On this clone: Antigen: not known.

The CDR3 runs to 15 residues. Trimming stripped 5 bases from V and 5 bases from J, with 17 bases between. Germline V lookup: CDR1 SGHTA, CDR2 FQGTGA. The repertoire was sequenced with immunoSEQ multiplex PCR; TCRdb's copy has only in-frame clones and lacks some. The sample has over 20,000 clones; about 73% are singletons. This TCR came from a human donor in good health. Specimen: CD4+ T cells from PBMCs, cultured in vitro. This chain uses TRBV7-3 with TRBJ2-3; no reliable D call. The CDR3 DNA sequence: TGTGCCAGCAGCCCCTCGGCCCTAGATGGAGATACGCAGTATTTT. This translates into CASSPSALDGDTQYF. Supplemented by reference TRBV7-3 and TRBJ2-3, the full variable domain reads GAGVSQTPSNKVTEKGKYVELRCDPISGHTALYWYRQSLGQGPEFLIYFQGTGAADDSGLPNDRFFAVRPEGSVSTLKIQRTERGDSAVYLCASSPSALDGDTQYFGPGTRLTVL.